What follows are 15 T cell receptor beta chains derived from one specimen sequenced in a study of OX40 agonist ivuxolimab in advanced cancers. Library preparation used the immunoSEQ multiplex PCR assay. TCRdb mirrors the immuneACCESS table, restricted to in-frame sequences. Some clones are absent from its copies; in checked studies, under half trace to an unresolved V gene, and the reason for the others is unknown. This sample lists tens of thousands of clones; around 92% were detected once. The top ten constitute roughly 0.5% of the sample. Specimen: CD4+ or CD8+ T cells sorted from blood, collected in a trial of the OX40 agonist ivuxolimab. These receptor sequences come from an adult with an advanced solid tumor such as melanoma, head and neck, liver or kidney cancer.

CDR3 coding DNA: TGCAGCGTTGAGGTGTATGGCGTCGGAGAGACCCAGTACTTC. It encodes CSVEVYGVGETQYF. The V and J genes are TRBV29-1 and TRBJ2-5; D gene ambiguous. Trimming took 3 bases from V and 4 from J, leaving 15 bases between them. This CDR3 spans 14 amino acids. Looked up from germline, CDR1 is SQVTM and CDR2 is ANQGSEA.

The chain recombines TRBV9 with TRBJ2-7, with D tentatively TRBD1 or TRBD2 (5 bases each). V lost 0 bases and J 2 bases, leaving 12 bases between the germline ends. This CDR3 region has 15 residues. The germline gives CDR1 SGDLS, CDR2 YYNGEE. The CDR3 region is CASSVDPRGAYEQYF. CDR3 bases: TGTGCCAGCAGCGTAGACCCCAGAGGGGCCTACGAGCAGTACTTC.

The CDR3 coding sequence is TGTGCCAGCAGCTTAGGCCTGGGGCGGGAGACCCAGTACTTC. It is translated as CASSLGLGRETQYF. The chain carries TRBV7-6 and TRBJ2-5, with TRBD1 as a possible D gene (5 bases). The CDR3 has 14 amino acids. V gave up 1 base and J gave up 5 bases, with 11 bases separating them. CDR1 and CDR2 from the germline V gene are SGHVS and FNYEAQ.

The count of this clone is one. The chain employs TRBV30 and TRBJ2-2; 7 positions match TRBD2. This CDR3 has 17 amino acids. CDR1 is GTSNPN and CDR2 is SVGIG in the germline V gene (reference sequence). V lost 3 bases, J lost 0 bases, and 10 bases stayed unmatched. In DNA form, the CDR3 reads TGTGCCTGGAGCCACCTAGGTCGGGGGGCGAACACCGGGGAGCTGTTTTTT. Translated, it gives CAWSHLGRGANTGELFF.

There are a few counts of this clone. The chain combines TRBV19 with TRBJ2-1, with 7 bases identical to TRBD2. The CDR3 extends over 15 amino acids. Per germline, CDR1 LNHDA and CDR2 SQIVND (reference sequence). With V trimmed by 6 bases and J by 2 bases, 7 bases remained unmatched. CDR3 bases: TGTGCCAGTAGCCTCGGGACTACCACCTACAATGAGCAGTTCTTC. Residues: CASSLGTTTYNEQFF. The full variable domain, in which reference TRBV19 and TRBJ2-1 provide the parts outside the CDR3, is DGGITQSPKYLFRKEGQNVTLSCEQNLNHDAMYWYRQDPGQGLRLIYYSQIVNDFQKGDIAEGYSVSREKKESFPLTVTSAQKNPTAFYLCASSLGTTTYNEQFFGPGTRLTVL.

This clone was seen once. The V call is TRBV5-1, the J call TRBJ2-5; a weak D match, TRBD1 (6 bases). Trimming shortened V by 0 bases and J by 5 bases, and 11 bases separated the two germline ends. The length of the CDR3 is 14 residues. Per the germline V gene, CDR1 is SGHRS and CDR2 is YFSETQ. The CDR3 region has the DNA TGCGCCAGCAGCTTGGCCCAGGGGATGGAGACCCAGTACTTC. Residues: CASSLAQGMETQYF.

The rearrangement links TRBV11-3 to TRBJ2-3; possible D gene TRBD1, 6 bases. CDR1 is SGHNT and CDR2 is YENEEA in the germline V gene. The ends were cut back, 0 bases at V and 11 bases at J, with 9 bases in the middle. The CDR3 runs to 12 residues. As DNA, the CDR3 is TGTGCCAGCAGCTTAGAGGGGGCTGAGCAGTATTTT. Residues: CASSLEGAEQYF.

V is TRBV5-4 and J is TRBJ2-7, with TRBD1 identical over 8 bases. This CDR3 comprises 13 residues. Germline V gene data show CDR1 as SGHNT and CDR2 as YYREEE (reference sequence). The junction had 7 bases not matched to a gene; V was cut back by 4 bases and J by 7 bases. CDR3 residues: CASSPGQGGEQYF. CDR3 nucleotide sequence: TGTGCCAGCAGCCCAGGACAGGGAGGTGAGCAGTACTTC.

CDR3 sequence: CASSPRTPRTEKLFF. Written as DNA, the CDR3 is TGTGCCAGCAGCCCCCGGACGCCCCGAACTGAAAAACTGTTTTTT. The genes are TRBV6-5 and TRBJ1-4; D is unclear. The CDR3 length is 15 residues. V lost 6 bases, J lost 7 bases, and 18 bases lay in between. CDR1 and CDR2 from the germline V gene are MNHEY and SVGAGI.

The chain is built from TRBV6-5 and TRBJ2-3; D gene ambiguous. The CDR3 covers 16 residues. CDR1 MNHEY and CDR2 SVGAGI come from the germline V gene. V lost 4 bases and J lost 1, with 15 bases in between. The CDR3 sequence is CASSFRIFSGTDTQYF. CDR3 nucleotides: TGTGCCAGCAGTTTCCGAATCTTTTCGGGCACAGATACGCAGTATTTT.

The chain combines TRBV2 with TRBJ1-2, with 7 nucleotides matching TRBD1. This CDR3 spans 14 amino acids. Germline CDR1 reads SNHLY; CDR2 reads FYNNEI. The trim removed 6 bases at V and 2 bases at J, leaving 6 bases unmatched. The CDR3 nucleotides read TGTGCCAGCAGCGGGGGACAGATAAACTATGGCTACACCTTC. This sequence encodes CASSGGQINYGYTF.

This chain links TRBV4-2 with TRBJ2-2, with D perhaps matching TRBD2 (6 bases). CDR1 is LGHNA, CDR2 YNFKEQ, per germline. This CDR3 is built from 17 residues. The V and J ends lost 5 bases and 4 bases respectively, with 20 bases between them. CDR3 in DNA: TGTGCCAGCAGCTCAGCGTACGAACTAGCAATCACCGGGGAGCTGTTTTTT. This sequence encodes CASSSAYELAITGELFF.

The genes are TRBV6-5 and TRBJ1-1, with 9 bases fitting TRBD1. The CDR3 consists of 16 residues. V gave up 2 bases and J gave up 5 bases; unmatched junction bases: 9. Germline values: CDR1 MNHEY, CDR2 SVGAGI. The CDR3 nucleotides are TGTGCCAGCAGTTACGGAGTCACAGGGGGCGAGACTGAAGCTTTCTTT. It encodes CASSYGVTGGETEAFF.

The chain recombines TRBV11-2 with TRBJ2-1; 12 bases map to TRBD2. J was trimmed by 4 bases and V by 1 base; bases with no gene match: 2. The germline V gene encodes CDR1 SGHAT and CDR2 FQNNGV. The CDR3 loop spans 16 amino acids. CDR3: CASSLGTSGGYNEQFF. The CDR3 DNA follows: TGTGCCAGCAGCTTAGGTACTAGCGGGGGGTACAATGAGCAGTTCTTC.

This chain uses TRBV25-1 with TRBJ2-3, with D possibly being TRBD1 (8 bases). The V end was cut by 7 bases, the J end by 1 base, with 15 bases between. Germline-derived CDR1 and CDR2 are MGHDK and SYGVNS. The CDR3 has 15 residues. The DNA of the CDR3 is TGTGCCAGCACCCGGACAGGGAGGGGCACAGATACGCAGTATTTT. Amino acids: CASTRTGRGTDTQYF.